This entry lists 8 T cell receptor beta chains sequenced from one sample in a study of blood T cell repertoires in COVID-19 (dated by TCRdb to 2020 to 2022). The receptor library was made with the immunoSEQ multiplex PCR assay. The clones in this table, taken by TCRdb from immuneACCESS, are in-frame only. Not every clone is retained; where verified, under half of the shortfall comes from an unresolved V gene, and the cause of the rest is unknown. The sample table lists about 180,000 clones, 85% to 90% of them with a count of one. The leading ten clones occupy around 6.6% of the sample. Sequencing input: peripheral blood. The receptors here all came from a man aged 50-59 years with active or convalescent COVID-19.

The V gene is TRBV6-5, the J gene TRBJ2-1; 9 bases map to TRBD1. Germline V gene data show CDR1 as MNHEY and CDR2 as SVGAGI. The length of the CDR3 is 15 residues. V lost 6 bases to trimming and J lost 4 bases; unmatched junction nucleotides: 7. Here the CDR3 DNA reads TGTGCCAGCAGCCCGACAGGGGGGAAATACAATGAGCAGTTCTTC. It translates to CASSPTGGKYNEQFF.

CDR3 residues: CASSLFTEAFF. Written as DNA, the CDR3 is TGTGCCAGCAGCCTATTCACTGAAGCTTTCTTT. The chain is built from TRBV7-8 and TRBJ1-1; D gene ambiguous. Germline assignment: CDR1 SGHVS and CDR2 FQNEAQ. Trimming removed 5 bases at V and 4 bases at J, with 5 bases between. The CDR3 sequence is 11 residues long.

The CDR3 region has the DNA TGTGCCAGCAGCTTAGACTCACGGGACTATGGCTACACCTTC. This translates into CASSLDSRDYGYTF. The chain has TRBV11-2 and TRBJ1-2; the D is unclear. The germline V gene encodes CDR1 SGHAT and CDR2 FQNNGV. Trimming left V 0 bases short and J 3 bases short, with 8 bases between. The CDR3 extends over 14 amino acids.

The chain is built from TRBV7-3 and TRBJ2-5; TRBD2 matches at 9 bases. V lost 2 bases and J lost 5; bases outside the gene matches: 9. In germline, CDR1 is SGHTA, CDR2 FQGTGA. There are 16 residues in the CDR3. CDR3 DNA sequence: TGTGCCAGCAGCTTATCAGGACTAGCGACGGCGGAGACCCAGTACTTC. Its translation: CASSLSGLATAETQYF.

This clone has at least ten counts. The chain has TRBV27 and TRBJ1-6, with 9 bases identical to TRBD1. The length of the CDR3 is 17 residues. CDR1 and CDR2 (germline): MNHEY, SMNVEV (reference sequence). The V gene end was trimmed by 4 bases and the J gene end by 9 bases; junction bases not matched to a gene: 13. CDR3 in amino acids: CASSSGTGFGVASPLHF. DNA for the CDR3: TGTGCCAGCAGTTCTGGGACAGGGTTTGGAGTTGCTTCACCCCTCCACTTT.

V and J are TRBV6-5 and TRBJ2-7; no definite D call. The germline CDR1 and CDR2 sequences are MNHEY and SVGAGI. CDR3 length equals 13 residues. Trimming took 5 bases from V and 7 from J, leaving 15 bases between them. The CDR3: CASSRELAREQYF. DNA for the CDR3: TGTGCCAGCAGTCGTGAGCTGGCGCGGGAGCAGTACTTC.

The chain has TRBV29-1 and TRBJ1-2; perhaps TRBD1 as D (6 bases). The length of the CDR3 is 13 residues. Germline-derived CDR1 and CDR2 are SQVTM and ANQGSEA. The V end lost 3 bases, the J end lost 4 bases, and 12 bases lay between the germline ends. CDR3 bases: TGCAGCGTTGACGGGGGGCTGGGCTATGGCTACACCTTC. Its protein is CSVDGGLGYGYTF.

The rearrangement joins TRBV27 to TRBJ1-1; D is possibly TRBD1 (6 bases). V was pared by 2 bases and J by 3 bases, with 16 bases between. Germline CDR1 reads MNHEY; CDR2 reads SMNVEV (reference sequence). The CDR3 loop spans 16 amino acids. The chain's CDR3 is CASSLGFRGGYTEAFF. The CDR3 coding sequence is TGTGCCAGCAGTTTAGGGTTTCGGGGGGGCTACACTGAAGCTTTCTTT.